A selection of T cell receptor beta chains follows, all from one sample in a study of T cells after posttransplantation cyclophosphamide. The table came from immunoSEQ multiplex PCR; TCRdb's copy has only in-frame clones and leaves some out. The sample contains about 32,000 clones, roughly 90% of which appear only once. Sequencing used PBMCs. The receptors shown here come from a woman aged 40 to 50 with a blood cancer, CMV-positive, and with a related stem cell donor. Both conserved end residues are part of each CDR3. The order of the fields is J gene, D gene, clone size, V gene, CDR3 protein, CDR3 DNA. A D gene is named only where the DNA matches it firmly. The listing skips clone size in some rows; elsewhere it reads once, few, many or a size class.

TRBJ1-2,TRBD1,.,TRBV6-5,CASSSLADRAPYGYTF,TGTGCCAGCAGTTCCTTAGCTGACAGGGCCCCTTATGGCTACACCTTC
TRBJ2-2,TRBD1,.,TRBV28,CASSRTGGFTGELFF,TGTGCCAGCAGTCGGACAGGGGGTTTCACCGGGGAGCTGTTTTTT
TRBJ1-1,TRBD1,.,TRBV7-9,CASSSRTGWTEAFF,TGTGCCAGCAGCAGCCGGACAGGGTGGACTGAAGCTTTCTTT
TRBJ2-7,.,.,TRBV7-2,CASSPSYEQYF,TGTGCCAGCAGCCCATCCTACGAGCAGTACTTC
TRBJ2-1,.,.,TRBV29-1,CSVDKGIDEQFF,TGCAGCGTTGATAAGGGGATTGATGAGCAGTTCTTC
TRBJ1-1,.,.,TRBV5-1,CASSLAGQTLLTEAFF,TGCGCCAGCAGCTTGGCTGGACAGACCTTGCTCACTGAAGCTTTCTTT
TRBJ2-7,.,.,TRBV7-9,CASSSRDLSYEQYF,TGTGCCAGCAGCTCACGGGACTTGTCCTACGAGCAGTACTTC
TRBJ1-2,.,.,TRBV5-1,CASSTDGNYGYTF,TGCGCCAGCAGCACTGACGGGAACTATGGCTACACCTTC
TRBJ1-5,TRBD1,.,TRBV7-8,CASSTRTGSNQPQHF,TGTGCCAGCAGCACCCGGACAGGCAGCAATCAGCCCCAGCATTTT
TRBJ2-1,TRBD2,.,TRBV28,CASSLGGLATNEQFF,TGTGCCAGCAGTTTAGGAGGACTAGCGACCAATGAGCAGTTCTTC
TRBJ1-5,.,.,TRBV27,CASGVVGSNQPQHF,TGTGCCAGCGGAGTGGTAGGTAGCAATCAGCCCCAGCATTTT
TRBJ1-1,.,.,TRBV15,CATSKFGQGLMNTEAFF,TGTGCCACCAGCAAATTCGGGCAGGGCTTAATGAACACTGAAGCTTTCTTT
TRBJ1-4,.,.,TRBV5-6,CASSLAGYNEKLFF,TGTGCCAGCAGCTTGGCAGGATATAATGAAAAACTGTTTTTT
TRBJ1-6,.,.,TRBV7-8,CASSTTDSSPLHF,TGTGCCAGCAGCACAACAGATTCTTCCCCCCTCCACTTT
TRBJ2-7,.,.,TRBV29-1,CSVEDKGAGQVSYEQYF,TGCAGCGTTGAAGATAAAGGAGCGGGACAGGTCTCCTACGAGCAGTACTTC
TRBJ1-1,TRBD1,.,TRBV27,CASGTGGGTEAFF,TGTGCCAGCGGGACAGGGGGCGGAACTGAAGCTTTCTTT
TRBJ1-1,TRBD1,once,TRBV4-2,CASSQDWDRGTFGTEAFF,TGTGCCAGCAGCCAAGATTGGGACAGGGGAACTTTCGGCACTGAAGCTTTCTTT
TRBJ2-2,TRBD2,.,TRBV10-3,CATGGQAGGNTGELFF,TGTGCCACTGGGGGGCAAGCGGGGGGGAACACCGGGGAGCTGTTTTTT
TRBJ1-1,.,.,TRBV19,CASSIIQGPTEAFF,TGTGCCAGTAGTATAATACAGGGACCGACTGAAGCTTTCTTT
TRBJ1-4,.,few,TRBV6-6,CASSQSLTGLFF,TGTGCCAGCAGTCAATCCCTCACTGGACTGTTTTTT
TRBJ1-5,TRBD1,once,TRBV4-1,CASSPGQGAQPQHF,TGCGCCAGCAGCCCCGGACAGGGTGCGCAGCCCCAGCATTTT
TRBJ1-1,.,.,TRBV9,CASSVGRLNTEAFF,TGTGCCAGCAGCGTAGGCAGGTTGAACACTGAAGCTTTCTTT
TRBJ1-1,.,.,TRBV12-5,CASGLVLGAGTNTEAFF,TGTGCTAGTGGTTTGGTATTAGGCGCAGGAACGAACACTGAAGCTTTCTTT
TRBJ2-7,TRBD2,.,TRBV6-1,CASSGLTSGGYEQYF,TGTGCCAGCAGTGGACTGACTAGCGGGGGTTACGAGCAGTACTTC
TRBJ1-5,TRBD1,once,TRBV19,CASSIEGQGSNQPQHF,TGTGCCAGTAGTATTGAGGGACAGGGAAGCAATCAGCCCCAGCATTTT
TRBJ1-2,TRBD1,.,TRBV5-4,CASSATGGGVYGYTF,TGTGCCAGCAGCGCTACAGGGGGCGGGGTCTATGGCTACACCTTC
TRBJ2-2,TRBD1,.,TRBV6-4,CASSVNRGRTGELFF,TGTGCCAGCAGTGTCAACAGGGGGCGGACCGGGGAGCTGTTTTTT
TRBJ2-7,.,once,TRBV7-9,CASSLAPFHEQYF,TGTGCCAGCAGCTTGGCTCCCTTTCACGAGCAGTACTTC
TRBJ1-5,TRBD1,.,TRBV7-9,CASSLWPGTASNQPQHF,TGTGCCAGCAGCTTATGGCCCGGGACAGCGAGCAATCAGCCCCAGCATTTT
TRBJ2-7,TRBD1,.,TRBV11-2,CASSQGAGNSYEQYF,TGTGCCAGCAGTCAGGGGGCGGGAAACTCCTACGAGCAGTACTTC
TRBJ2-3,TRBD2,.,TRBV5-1,CASSITSGGLVDTQYF,TGCGCCAGCAGCATTACTAGCGGGGGACTAGTAGATACGCAGTATTTT
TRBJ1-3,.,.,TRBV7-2,CASSLTGGAGGNTIYF,TGTGCCAGCAGCCTAACGGGGGGCGCGGGTGGAAACACCATATATTTT
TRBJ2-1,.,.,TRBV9,CASSVDGGGGFDEQFF,TGTGCCAGCAGCGTAGATGGGGGGGGCGGGTTCGATGAGCAGTTCTTC
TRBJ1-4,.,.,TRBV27,CASSLESGSKNEKLFF,TGTGCCAGCAGTTTAGAATCGGGGTCAAAAAATGAAAAACTGTTTTTT
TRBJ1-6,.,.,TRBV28,CASTSGGLHYNSPLHF,TGTGCCAGCACCTCGGGGGGGTTACACTATAATTCACCCCTCCACTTT
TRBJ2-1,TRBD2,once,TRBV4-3,CASSQDGAGGVSYNEQFF,TGCGCCAGCAGCCAAGATGGAGCGGGGGGGGTCTCCTACAATGAGCAGTTCTTC
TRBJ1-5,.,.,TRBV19,CASSKSGLLNQPQHF,TGTGCCAGCTCTAAATCGGGACTTTTGAATCAGCCCCAGCATTTT
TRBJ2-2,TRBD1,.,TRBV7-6,CASSFSQGAWTGELFF,TGTGCCAGCAGCTTTTCGCAGGGGGCGTGGACCGGGGAGCTGTTTTTT
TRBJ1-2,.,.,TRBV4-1,CASSQEISTVLHGYTF,TGCGCCAGCAGCCAAGAGATCTCCACAGTGTTACATGGCTACACCTTC
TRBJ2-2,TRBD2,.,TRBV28,CASSPVIGLAGGELFF,TGTGCCAGCAGCCCAGTAATCGGACTAGCGGGAGGGGAGCTGTTTTTT
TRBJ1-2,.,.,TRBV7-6,CASSSIKQGAWYGYTF,TGTGCCAGCAGCTCGATAAAACAGGGAGCTTGGTATGGCTACACCTTC
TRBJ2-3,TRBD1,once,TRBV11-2,CASSHRGAVTDTQYF,TGTGCCAGCAGCCACAGGGGAGCGGTGACAGATACGCAGTATTTT
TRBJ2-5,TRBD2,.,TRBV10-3,CAISELGTTSGVKETQYF,TGTGCCATCAGTGAGTTAGGGACAACTAGCGGGGTTAAAGAGACCCAGTACTTC
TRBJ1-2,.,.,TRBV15,CATSPRVLRDGSGYTF,TGTGCCACCAGCCCGCGGGTTCTCAGGGACGGGAGCGGCTACACCTTC
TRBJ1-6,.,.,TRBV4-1,CASSQVPLSGNSPLHF,TGCGCCAGCAGCCAAGTTCCCCTGAGCGGGAATTCACCCCTCCACTTT